This TCR beta chain was captured in a study of T cell repertoires in cytomegalovirus infection. Overall study context: Well-studied HLA-B-restricted CMV epitopes were used in the study alongside recently identified HLA-C-restricted ones. Signatures in public TCR beta sequences pointed to both CMV infection and matching HLA type.

Each CDR3 protein is one row after TCRdb ran MiXCR on the reads. The data show about 280,000 distinct CDR3 sequences, about 20% seen once. Regarding the study as a whole: Accumulated public TCR beta family frequency recognized individuals carrying CMV together with the relevant HLA. HLA-C-restricted TCR beta clonotypes specific for CMV led the ex vivo response.

Germline V gives CDR1 MNHEY, CDR2 SMNVEV (reference sequence). The CDR3 totals 13 residues. V shed 6 bases and J shed 0 bases, with 9 bases lying between them. As concerns this clonotype: Its antigen remains unidentified.

The V and J genes are TRBV27 and TRBJ2-7; no definite D call. The source material was cultured PBMCs, sampled from culture after CMV antigen stimulation. This TCR was recovered from a human donor in good health (CMV status not recorded). Some clones in this sample may be carry-over from other donors' samples. This CDR3 is CASSSGYSYEQYF. The CDR3, as DNA: TGTGCCAGCAGCTCGGGCTACTCCTACGAGCAGTACTTC.